This entry concerns a single T cell receptor beta chain. This sample is drawn from a study of blood T cell repertoires in COVID-19. V gave up 3 bases and J gave up 5 bases, with 11 bases separating them. CDR3 length: 14 amino acids. CDR1 is KGHSH and CDR2 is LQKENI in the germline V gene. Under the authors' procedure: Researchers report that nucleated cell counts were estimated from reference gene primer amplification. The assay was immunoSEQ multiplex PCR, and TCRdb's table has in-frame clones only and misses some. V and J calls and clone size are copied from that table; D and trimming were computed from the DNA. The sample contains over 350,000 clones, roughly 90% of which appear only once.

Sequenced sample: PBMCs or T cells enriched from blood (not recorded which). The TCR was taken from a woman between 40 and 55 years old who had been exposed to COVID-19. The V call is TRBV18, the J call TRBJ1-5; no firm D call. The CDR3 loop is CASSPQTGDQPQHF. The CDR3 DNA follows: TGTGCCAGCTCACCCCAAACGGGAGATCAGCCCCAGCATTTT.